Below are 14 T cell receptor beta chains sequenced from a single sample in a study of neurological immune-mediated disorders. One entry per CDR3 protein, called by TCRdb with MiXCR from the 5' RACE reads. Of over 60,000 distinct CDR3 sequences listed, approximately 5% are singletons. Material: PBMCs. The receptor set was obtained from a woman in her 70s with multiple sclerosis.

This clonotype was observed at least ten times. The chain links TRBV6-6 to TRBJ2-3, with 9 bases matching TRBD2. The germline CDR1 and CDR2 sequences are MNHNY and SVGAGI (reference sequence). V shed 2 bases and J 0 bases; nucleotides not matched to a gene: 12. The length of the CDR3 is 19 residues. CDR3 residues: CASSYVLVASGASTDTQYF. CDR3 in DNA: TGTGCCAGCAGTTACGTCCTGGTTGCTAGCGGGGCTAGCACAGATACGCAGTATTTT.

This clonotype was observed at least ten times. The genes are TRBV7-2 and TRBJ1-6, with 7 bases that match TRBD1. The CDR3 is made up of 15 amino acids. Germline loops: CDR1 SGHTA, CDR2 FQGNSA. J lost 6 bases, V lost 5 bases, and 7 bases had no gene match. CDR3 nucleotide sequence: TGTGCCAGCAGCCCGGAGCAGGGGGGTAATTCACCCCTCCACTTT. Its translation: CASSPEQGGNSPLHF.

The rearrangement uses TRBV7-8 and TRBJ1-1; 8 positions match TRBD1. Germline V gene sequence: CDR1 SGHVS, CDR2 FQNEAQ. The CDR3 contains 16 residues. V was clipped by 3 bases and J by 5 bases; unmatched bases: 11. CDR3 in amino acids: CASSFRTGNKGTEAFF. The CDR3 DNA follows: TGTGCCAGCAGCTTTCGGACAGGGAACAAAGGGACTGAAGCTTTCTTT.

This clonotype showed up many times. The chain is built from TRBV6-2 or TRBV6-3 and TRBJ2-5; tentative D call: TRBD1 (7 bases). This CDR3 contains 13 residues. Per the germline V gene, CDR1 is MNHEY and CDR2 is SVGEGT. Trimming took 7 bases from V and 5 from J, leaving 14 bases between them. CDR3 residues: CASKLQGTETQYF. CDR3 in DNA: TGTGCCAGCAAACTACAGGGGACTGAGACCCAGTACTTC.

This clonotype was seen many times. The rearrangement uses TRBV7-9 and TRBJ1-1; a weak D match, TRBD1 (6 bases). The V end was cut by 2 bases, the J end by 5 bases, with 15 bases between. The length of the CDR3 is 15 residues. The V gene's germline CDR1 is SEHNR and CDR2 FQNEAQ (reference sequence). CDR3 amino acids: CASSLTSVGGTEAFF. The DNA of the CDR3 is TGTGCCAGCAGCTTAACCTCCGTAGGGGGTACTGAAGCTTTCTTT.

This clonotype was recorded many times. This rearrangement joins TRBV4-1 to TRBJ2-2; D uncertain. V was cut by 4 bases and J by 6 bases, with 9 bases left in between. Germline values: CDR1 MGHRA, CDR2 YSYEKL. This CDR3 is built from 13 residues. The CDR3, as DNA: TGCGCCAGCAGCCGGACGCACGCCGGGGAGCTGTTTTTT. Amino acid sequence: CASSRTHAGELFF.

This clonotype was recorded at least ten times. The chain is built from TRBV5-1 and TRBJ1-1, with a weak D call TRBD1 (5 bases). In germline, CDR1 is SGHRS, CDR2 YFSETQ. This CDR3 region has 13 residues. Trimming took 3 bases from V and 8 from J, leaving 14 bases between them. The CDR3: CASSWGGQVEAFF. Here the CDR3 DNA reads TGCGCCAGCAGCTGGGGCGGGCAGGTAGAAGCTTTCTTT. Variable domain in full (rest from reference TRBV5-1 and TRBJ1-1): KAGVTQTPRYLIKTRGQQVTLSCSPISGHRSVSWYQQTPGQGLQFLFEYFSETQRNKGNFPGRFSGRQFSNSRSEMNVSTLELGDSALYLCASSWGGQVEAFFGQGTRLTVV.

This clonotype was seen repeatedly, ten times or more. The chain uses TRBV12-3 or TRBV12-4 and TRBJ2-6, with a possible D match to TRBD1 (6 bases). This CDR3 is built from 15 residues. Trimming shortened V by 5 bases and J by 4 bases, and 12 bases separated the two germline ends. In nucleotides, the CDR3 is TGTGCCAGCAGTCCAGGGGTTGGCGGGGCCAACGTCCTGACTTTC. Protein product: CASSPGVGGANVLTF.

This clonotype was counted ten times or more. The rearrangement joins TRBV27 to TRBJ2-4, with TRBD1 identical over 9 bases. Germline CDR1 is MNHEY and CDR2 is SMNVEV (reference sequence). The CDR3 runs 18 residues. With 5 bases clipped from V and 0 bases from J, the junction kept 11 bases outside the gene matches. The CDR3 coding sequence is TGTGCCAGCAGTGTATACAGGGGGCTGATATTAGCCAAAAACATTCAGTACTTC. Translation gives CASSVYRGLILAKNIQYF.

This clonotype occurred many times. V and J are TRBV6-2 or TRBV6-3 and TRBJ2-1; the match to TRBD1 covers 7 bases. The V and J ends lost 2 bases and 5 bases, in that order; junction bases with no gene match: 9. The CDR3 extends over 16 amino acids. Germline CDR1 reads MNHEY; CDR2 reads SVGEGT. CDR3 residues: CASSYPPGQRNNEQFF. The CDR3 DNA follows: TGTGCCAGCAGTTACCCCCCGGGACAGCGGAACAATGAGCAGTTCTTC.

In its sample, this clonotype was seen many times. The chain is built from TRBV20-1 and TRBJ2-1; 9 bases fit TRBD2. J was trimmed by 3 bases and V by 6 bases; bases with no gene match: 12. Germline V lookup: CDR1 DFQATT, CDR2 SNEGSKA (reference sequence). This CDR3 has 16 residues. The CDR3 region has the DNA TGCAGTGCCACCACCCAAAGACTAGCGGTCTACAATGAGCAGTTCTTC. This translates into CSATTQRLAVYNEQFF.

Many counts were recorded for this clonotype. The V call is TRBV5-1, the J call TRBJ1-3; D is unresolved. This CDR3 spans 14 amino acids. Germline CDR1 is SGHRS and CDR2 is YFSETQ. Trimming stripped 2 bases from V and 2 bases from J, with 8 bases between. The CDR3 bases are TGCGCCAGCAGCTTTGAGGGAGCTGGAAACACCATATATTTT. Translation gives CASSFEGAGNTIYF.

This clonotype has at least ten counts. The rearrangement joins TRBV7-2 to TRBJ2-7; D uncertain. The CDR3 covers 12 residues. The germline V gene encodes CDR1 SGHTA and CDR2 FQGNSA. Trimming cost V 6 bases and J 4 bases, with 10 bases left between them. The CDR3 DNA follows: TGTGCCAGCAGTCTCCAGGCGTACGAGCAGTACTTC. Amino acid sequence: CASSLQAYEQYF.

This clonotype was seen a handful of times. Written as DNA, the CDR3 is TGCAGTGCTAGCGGGAGAGATACGCAGTATTTT. Amino acid sequence: CSASGRDTQYF. The chain is built from TRBV20-1 and TRBJ2-3; D might be TRBD2 (6 bases). Trimming cost V 3 bases and J 5 bases, with 6 bases left between them. Germline V gene lookup returns CDR1 DFQATT and CDR2 SNEGSKA (reference sequence). CDR3 size: 11 residues.